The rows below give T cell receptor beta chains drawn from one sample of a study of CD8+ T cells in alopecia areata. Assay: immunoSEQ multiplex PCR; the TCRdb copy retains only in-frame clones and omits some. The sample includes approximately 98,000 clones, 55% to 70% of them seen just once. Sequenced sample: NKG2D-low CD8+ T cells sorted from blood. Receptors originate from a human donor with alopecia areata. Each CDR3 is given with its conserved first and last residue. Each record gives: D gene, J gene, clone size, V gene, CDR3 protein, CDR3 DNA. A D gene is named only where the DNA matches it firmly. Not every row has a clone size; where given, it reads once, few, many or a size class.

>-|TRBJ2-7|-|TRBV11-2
CASSFADSYEQYF
TGTGCCAGCAGCTTCGCGGACAGCTACGAGCAGTACTTC
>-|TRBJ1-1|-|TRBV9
CASSAGVGNTEAFF
TGTGCCAGCAGCGCGGGGGTTGGGAACACTGAAGCTTTCTTT
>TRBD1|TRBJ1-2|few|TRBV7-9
CASSDRDRRQGNYGYTF
TGTGCCAGCAGCGACCGGGACAGGAGACAAGGGAACTATGGCTACACCTTC
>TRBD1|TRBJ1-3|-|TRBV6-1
CASSDPTGTGPLVGNTIYF
TGTGCCAGCAGTGATCCGACCGGGACAGGGCCCCTCGTCGGAAACACCATATATTTT
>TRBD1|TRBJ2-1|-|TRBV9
CASSPGTGGYNEQFF
TGTGCCAGCAGCCCCGGGACAGGAGGCTACAATGAGCAGTTCTTC
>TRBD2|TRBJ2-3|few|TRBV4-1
CASSQEPPSGRTDTQYF
TGCGCCAGCAGCCAAGAACCCCCTAGCGGGAGAACAGATACGCAGTATTTT
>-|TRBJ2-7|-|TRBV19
CASSMTANYEQYF
TGTGCCAGTAGTATGACAGCAAACTACGAGCAGTACTTC
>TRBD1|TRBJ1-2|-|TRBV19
CASSITRQGHGYTF
TGTGCCAGTAGTATTACCCGACAGGGTCATGGCTACACCTTC
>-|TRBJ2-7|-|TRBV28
CASSFSYEQYF
TGTGCCAGCAGTTTTTCTTACGAGCAGTACTTC
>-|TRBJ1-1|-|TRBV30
CAWSRSGATEAFF
TGTGCCTGGAGTAGATCAGGGGCAACTGAAGCTTTCTTT
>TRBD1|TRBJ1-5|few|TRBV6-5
CASSEQGNQPQHF
TGTGCCAGCAGTGAACAGGGGAATCAGCCCCAGCATTTT
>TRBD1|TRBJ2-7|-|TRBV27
CASSWGTGNHEQYF
TGTGCCAGCAGTTGGGGGACAGGGAACCACGAGCAGTACTTC
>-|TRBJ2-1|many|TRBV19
CASRFGPNEQFF
TGTGCCAGTAGGTTCGGACCGAATGAGCAGTTCTTC
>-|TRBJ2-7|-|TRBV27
CASSARAPYEQYF
TGTGCCAGCAGTGCTCGGGCTCCCTACGAGCAGTACTTC
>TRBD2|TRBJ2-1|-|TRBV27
CASRPSGMIYEQFF
TGTGCCAGCAGACCGAGCGGGATGATATATGAGCAGTTCTTC
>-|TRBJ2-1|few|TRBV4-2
CASSPVGNEQFF
TGTGCCAGCAGCCCGGTAGGAAATGAGCAGTTCTTC
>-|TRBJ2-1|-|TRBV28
CAAAGGQIEYNEQFF
TGTGCCGCCGCCGGAGGACAGATCGAATACAATGAGCAGTTCTTC
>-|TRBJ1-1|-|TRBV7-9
CASSSWGTEAFF
TGTGCCAGCAGCTCCTGGGGCACTGAAGCTTTCTTT
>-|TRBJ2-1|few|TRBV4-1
CASSQDLRRAEQFF
TGCGCCAGCAGCCAAGATCTGAGGCGGGCTGAGCAGTTCTTC
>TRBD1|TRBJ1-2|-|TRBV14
CASSQEGGWDYGYTF
TGTGCCAGCAGCCAAGAAGGGGGCTGGGACTATGGCTACACCTTC
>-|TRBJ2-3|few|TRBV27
CASSPSTSTDTQYF
TGTGCCAGCAGTCCTTCAACTAGCACAGATACGCAGTATTTT
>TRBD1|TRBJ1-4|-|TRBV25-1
CASSESGQGFGWEEKLFF
TGTGCCAGCAGTGAATCTGGACAGGGCTTCGGTTGGGAAGAAAAACTGTTTTTT
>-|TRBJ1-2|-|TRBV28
CASSLQSDRPYGYTF
TGTGCCAGCAGTTTGCAATCGGACAGACCCTATGGCTACACCTTC
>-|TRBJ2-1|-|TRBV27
CASSFTGYNEQFF
TGTGCCAGCAGTTTTACGGGCTACAATGAGCAGTTCTTC
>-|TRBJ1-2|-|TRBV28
CASTPAGNYGYTF
TGTGCCAGCACCCCGGCGGGCAACTATGGCTACACCTTC
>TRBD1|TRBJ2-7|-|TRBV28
CASRSDRGPYEQYF
TGTGCCAGCAGATCGGACAGGGGGCCCTACGAGCAGTACTTC
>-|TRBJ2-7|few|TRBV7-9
CASSYRQDYEQYF
TGTGCCAGCAGCTATAGACAGGACTACGAGCAGTACTTC
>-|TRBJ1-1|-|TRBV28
CASSLTNTEAFF
TGTGCCAGCAGTTTGACCAACACTGAAGCTTTCTTT
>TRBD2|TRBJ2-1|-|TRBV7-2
CASSRRLAGDDEQFF
TGTGCCAGCAGCCGCCGACTAGCGGGAGACGATGAGCAGTTCTTC
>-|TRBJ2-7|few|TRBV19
CASSPRLAWEQYF
TGTGCCAGTAGTCCCCGTTTGGCCTGGGAGCAGTACTTC
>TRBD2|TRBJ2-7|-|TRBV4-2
CASSPGTSSEQYF
TGTGCCAGCAGCCCAGGGACTAGCTCCGAGCAGTACTTC
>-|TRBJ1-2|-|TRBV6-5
CASSYLGSGGYTF
TGTGCCAGCAGTTACTTGGGGTCGGGAGGCTACACCTTC
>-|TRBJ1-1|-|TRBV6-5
CASSYSARLGTEAFF
TGTGCCAGCAGTTACTCAGCCCGACTCGGGACTGAAGCTTTCTTT
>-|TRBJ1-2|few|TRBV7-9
CASSYGAPAGYTF
TGTGCCAGCAGCTATGGGGCGCCGGCTGGCTACACCTTC
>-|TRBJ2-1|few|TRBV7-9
CASSLMVGDDEQFF
TGTGCCAGCAGCCTCATGGTGGGGGACGATGAGCAGTTCTTC
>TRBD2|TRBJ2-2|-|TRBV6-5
CASNPAGPNTGELFF
TGTGCCAGCAACCCAGCGGGACCGAACACCGGGGAGCTGTTTTTT
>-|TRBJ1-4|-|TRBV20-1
CSAAVKLFF
TGCAGTGCGGCTGTGAAACTGTTTTTT